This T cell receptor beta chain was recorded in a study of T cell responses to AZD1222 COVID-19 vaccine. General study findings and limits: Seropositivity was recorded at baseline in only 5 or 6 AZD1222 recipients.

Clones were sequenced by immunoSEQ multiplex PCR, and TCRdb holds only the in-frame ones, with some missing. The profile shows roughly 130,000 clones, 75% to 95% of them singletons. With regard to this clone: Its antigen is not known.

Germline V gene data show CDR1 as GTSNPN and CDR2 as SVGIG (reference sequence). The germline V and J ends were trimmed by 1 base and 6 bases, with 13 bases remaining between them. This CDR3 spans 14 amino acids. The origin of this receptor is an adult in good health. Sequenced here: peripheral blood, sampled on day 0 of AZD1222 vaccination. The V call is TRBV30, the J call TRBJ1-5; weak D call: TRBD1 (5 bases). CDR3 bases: TGTGCCTGGAGTGCTAAGTTTCAGGGTCAGCCCCAGCATTTT. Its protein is CAWSAKFQGQPQHF. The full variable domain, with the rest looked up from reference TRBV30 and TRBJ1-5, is SQTIHQWPATLVQPVGSPLSLECTVEGTSNPNLYWYRQAAGRGLQLLFYSVGIGQISSEVPQNLSASRPQDRQFILSSKKLLLSDSGFYLCAWSAKFQGQPQHFGDGTRLSIL.